This passage covers 18 T cell receptor beta chains from one sample sequenced in a study of T cell changes during pregnancy in multiple sclerosis. The method was immunoSEQ multiplex PCR; TCRdb's version includes in-frame clones alone and lacks a portion of them. Among 55,000 to 65,000 clones listed, roughly 93% were seen once. The source was CD4+ T cells from peripheral blood mononuclear cells, collected before pregnancy. The receptors here all came from a female donor with multiple sclerosis, enrolled in a pregnancy study.

The chain carries TRBV27 and TRBJ1-3; 8 bases fit TRBD1. The CDR3 sequence is 18 residues long. Trimming removed 6 bases from V and 0 bases from J; junction bases left unmatched: 13. The V gene's germline CDR1 is MNHEY and CDR2 SMNVEV (reference sequence). CDR3 region: CASSNSRQGPYSGNTIYF. In nucleotides, the CDR3 is TGTGCCAGCAGCAATTCACGACAGGGGCCCTACTCTGGAAACACCATATATTTT.

The CDR3 here is CASADRGHTVSGNTIYF. In DNA, the CDR3 is TGTGCCAGCGCTGACAGGGGGCATACAGTTTCTGGAAACACCATATATTTT. The chain is built from TRBV18 and TRBJ1-3; 10 nucleotides agree with TRBD1. The CDR3 covers 17 residues. Per germline, CDR1 KGHSH and CDR2 LQKENI. The J segment lost 1 base and the V segment lost 8 bases, leaving 11 bases of the junction unmatched.

The chain is built from TRBV30 and TRBJ2-1, with 8 nucleotides matching TRBD2. This CDR3 has 14 residues. Trimming removed 6 bases from V and 7 bases from J; junction bases left unmatched: 11. Germline lookup yields CDR1 GTSNPN and CDR2 SVGIG (reference sequence). As DNA, the CDR3 is TGTGCCTGTTCTACAAGCGGGAGAGGAAATGAGCAGTTCTTC. Translation: CACSTSGRGNEQFF.

The rearrangement links TRBV7-2 to TRBJ2-1; 8 nucleotides agree with TRBD2. In germline, CDR1 is SGHTA, CDR2 FQGNSA. Germline trimming cut 5 bases from V and 9 bases from J; bases unmatched to any gene: 6. This CDR3 spans 13 amino acids. DNA for the CDR3: TGTGCCAGCAGCCCCAGACTAGCGAGTGAGCAGTTCTTC. Translating it yields CASSPRLASEQFF.

The rearrangement uses TRBV28 and TRBJ2-3, with 8 bases that match TRBD1. This CDR3 is 13 amino acids long. The trim removed 7 bases at V and 6 bases at J, leaving 6 bases unmatched. CDR1 MDHEN and CDR2 SYDVKM come from the germline V gene. The CDR3: CASNTGGSDTQYF. The DNA for the CDR3 is TGTGCCAGCAACACAGGGGGATCGGATACGCAGTATTTT. Complete variable domain (other parts from reference TRBV28 and TRBJ2-3): DVKVTQSSRYLVKRTGEKVFLECVQDMDHENMFWYRQDPGLGLRLIYFSYDVKMKEKGDIPEGYSVSREKKERFSLILESASTNQTSMYLCASNTGGSDTQYFGPGTRLTVL.

J is TRBJ1-3 and V is TRBV28; tentative D call: TRBD1 (5 bases). CDR1 is MDHEN, CDR2 SYDVKM, per germline. Trimming removed 5 bases from V and 2 bases from J, with 13 bases in between. This CDR3 comprises 15 residues. CDR3 in amino acids: CASSPRGGAGNTIYF. The CDR3 DNA is TGTGCCAGCAGTCCTCGGGGAGGGGCTGGAAACACCATATATTTT.

The J gene is TRBJ1-2, the V gene TRBV28; possibly TRBD1 for D (6 bases). From germline, CDR1 is MDHEN and CDR2 SYDVKM. V lost 0 bases and J 4 bases, leaving 12 bases between the germline ends. This CDR3 has 15 amino acids. The CDR3 nucleotides are TGTGCCAGCAGTTTATGGAACAGGGAGGGCTATGGCTACACCTTC. As protein: CASSLWNREGYGYTF.

V usage is TRBV13 and J usage is TRBJ2-7; D possibly corresponds to TRBD2 (6 bases). CDR3 length equals 15 residues. Trimming shortened V by 6 bases and J by 2 bases, and 17 bases separated the two germline ends. Germline V gene data show CDR1 as PRHDT and CDR2 as FYEKMQ (reference sequence). In DNA form, the CDR3 reads TGTGCCAGCAGATTCAGAACGGGAGCACCCTACGAGCAGTACTTC. Protein sequence: CASRFRTGAPYEQYF.

V gene TRBV5-4 combines with J gene TRBJ2-5; 11 bases map to TRBD2. Trimming at V came to 4 bases and at J to 5 bases, leaving 10 bases not matched to a gene. CDR1 and CDR2 from the germline V gene are SGHNT and YYREEE (reference sequence). The CDR3 loop spans 16 amino acids. CDR3 DNA sequence: TGTGCCAGCAGCAGCACTAGCGGGGGCCGAGGGGAGACCCAGTACTTC. Its translation: CASSSTSGGRGETQYF.

This chain connects TRBV10-2 to TRBJ2-2; 7 nucleotides match TRBD1. CDR3 size: 15 residues. V trimming: 6 bases; J trimming: 1 base; junction bases outside the gene matches: 5. Germline assignment: CDR1 WSHSY and CDR2 SAAADI. The CDR3 bases are TGCGCCAGCAGAAGACAGGGCGGGAACACCGGGGAGCTGTTTTTT. Its translation: CASRRQGGNTGELFF.

This clone showed up just once. The chain has TRBV19 and TRBJ1-1; 8 nucleotides agree with TRBD1. The CDR3 contains 15 residues. The junction had 8 bases not matched to a gene; V was cut back by 3 bases and J by 5 bases. Germline lookup yields CDR1 LNHDA and CDR2 SQIVND (reference sequence). The CDR3 here is CASSIGGTGETEAFF. CDR3 sequence (DNA): TGTGCCAGTAGTATCGGTGGGACAGGAGAAACTGAAGCTTTCTTT.

V is TRBV7-9 and J is TRBJ2-5, with 8 bases identical to TRBD1. Trimming cost V 6 bases and J 11 bases; bases outside gene matches: 14. The CDR3 extends over 14 amino acids. Germline V gene data show CDR1 as SEHNR and CDR2 as FQNEAQ (reference sequence). The CDR3 coding sequence is TGTGCCAGCAGTCGTTGGACAGGGCTAAGGGAGCAGTACTTC. Amino acids: CASSRWTGLREQYF.

The chain uses TRBV5-1 and TRBJ2-1, with D possibly TRBD2 on 5 matching bases. This CDR3 comprises 14 residues. Trimming left V 2 bases short and J 6 bases short, with 12 bases between. Germline CDR1 and CDR2: SGHRS and YFSETQ. The CDR3 region has the DNA TGCGCCAGCAGCTTTCGGGAAGGGCTCAATGAGCAGTTCTTC. It translates to CASSFREGLNEQFF.

This chain uses TRBV21-1 with TRBJ2-7; the table's TRBD1 call for D was not verified on the DNA. TRBV21-1 is given as a pseudogene. The CDR3 is 14 amino acids. The CDR3: CASSKVPVNYEQYF. CDR3 bases: TGTGCCAGCAGCAAAGTGCCAGTCAACTACGAGCAGTACTTC.

The chain uses TRBV9 and TRBJ2-7; 10 bases align to TRBD2. CDR3 length: 14 residues. V shed 3 bases, J shed 6 bases, and the junction held 6 bases outside the gene matches. Looked up from germline, CDR1 is SGDLS and CDR2 is YYNGEE. The DNA of the CDR3 is TGTGCCAGCAGCGCCTCCGGGACTAGCGTCGAGCAGTACTTC. Translation: CASSASGTSVEQYF.

The chain carries TRBV5-1 and TRBJ1-2; 8 nucleotides line up with TRBD1. The trim removed 1 base at V and 8 bases at J, leaving 4 bases unmatched. This CDR3 region has 13 residues. Germline CDR1 is SGHRS and CDR2 is YFSETQ. The CDR3, as DNA: TGCGCCAGCAGCTTGACAGGGGGAGCGGGCTACACCTTC. It specifies CASSLTGGAGYTF. Together with reference TRBV5-1 and TRBJ1-2, the CDR3 gives the full variable domain: KAGVTQTPRYLIKTRGQQVTLSCSPISGHRSVSWYQQTPGQGLQFLFEYFSETQRNKGNFPGRFSGRQFSNSRSEMNVSTLELGDSALYLCASSLTGGAGYTFGSGTRLTVV.

The gene calls are TRBV28 and TRBJ1-2, with 8 bases matching TRBD1. The germline gives CDR1 MDHEN, CDR2 SYDVKM. With 7 bases clipped from V and 5 bases from J, the junction kept 9 bases outside the gene matches. The CDR3 is 14 amino acids. Written as DNA, the CDR3 is TGTGCCAGCACTCCAGGGGGCCCTAGGTATGGCTACACCTTC. The encoded protein is CASTPGGPRYGYTF.

CDR3 residues: CASSPGLAGIYEQYF. CDR3 sequence (DNA): TGTGCCAGCAGCCCCGGACTAGCGGGGATCTACGAGCAGTACTTC. This chain uses TRBV11-2 with TRBJ2-7, with 12 bases aligning to TRBD2. The CDR3 covers 15 residues. The V segment lost 5 bases and the J segment 3 bases; nucleotides outside the gene matches: 5. Germline loops: CDR1 SGHAT, CDR2 FQNNGV. Using reference TRBV11-2 and TRBJ2-7 for the parts outside the CDR3, the full variable domain is EAGVAQSPRYKIIEKRQSVAFWCNPISGHATLYWYQQILGQGPKLLIQFQNNGVVDDSQLPKDRFSAERLKGVDSTLKIQPAKLEDSAVYLCASSPGLAGIYEQYFGPGTRLTVT.